This note documents a single T cell receptor (beta chain) sequence. This entry is derived from a study of blood T cell repertoires in COVID-19. Study context: From the United States, Italy and Spain came samples of acute and convalescent COVID-19. T cells, B-cell-depleted T cells, or PBMCs provided the cDNA or gDNA that served as material.

In the study's own analysis: Amplifying reference gene primers gave estimates of nucleated cell counts. Method: immunoSEQ multiplex PCR; TCRdb's copy keeps in-frame clones and lacks some. V, J and clone size are those of that table, while D and trimming were read from the DNA. Here the sample spans tens of thousands of clones, about four fifths being singletons. With 3 bases removed from V and 11 bases from J, the gap between germline ends came to 13 bases. The CDR3 sequence is 12 residues long. The clonotype was recovered from a human donor in a cohort sampled during active COVID-19. The chain uses TRBV12-3 or TRBV12-4 and TRBJ1-1; D is uncertain. Sequences were obtained from peripheral blood. The CDR3 nucleotides read TGTGCCAGCAGTTTCTCCCCGGGAAGGGCTTTCTTT. Translation: CASSFSPGRAFF.